This is a list of T cell receptor beta chains from one sample in a study of T-cell reconstitution after alpha-beta-depleted transplantation in children. TCRdb processed the PCR reads anew with MiXCR; each CDR3 protein has one entry. The data show under 350,000 distinct CDR3 sequences, about 10% seen once. The sequencing used PBMCs from the stem cell graft donor, collected from the stem cell graft. These receptors came from a human donor who donated a stem cell graft to a child with SCID. Each CDR3 is given without its conserved first and last residue.

v_call	j_call	cdr3_aa
TRBV25-1	TRBJ1-5	ASSVAAWVRGIYSNQPQH
TRBV12-3/TRBV12-4	TRBJ2-1	ASSFRRTSYNEQF
TRBV12-3/TRBV12-4	TRBJ1-2	ASSQGGTGVDGYT
TRBV5-1	TRBJ2-3	ASRGGQGADTQY
TRBV11-2	TRBJ2-2	ASSPWGGELF
TRBV7-2	TRBJ2-5	ASSLGRLAKETQY
TRBV5-1	TRBJ2-5	ASSEGVSGQETQY
TRBV9	TRBJ1-1	ASNNSPNTEAF
TRBV5-1	TRBJ2-3	ASSGTSGARGDTQY
TRBV12-3/TRBV12-4	TRBJ2-1	ASRQLPGQGENEQF
TRBV29-1	TRBJ2-1	SARTSGNEQF
TRBV27	TRBJ2-2	ASSLFSVPSGELF
TRBV5-6	TRBJ2-2	ASSNDRSTGELF
TRBV28	TRBJ2-1	ASSSWTSGGANEQF
TRBV19	TRBJ2-2	ATRGGATTGELF
TRBV5-1	TRBJ2-4	ASSYRAPRDIQY
TRBV12-3/TRBV12-4	TRBJ2-4	ASSLFGVAKNIQY
TRBV10-1	TRBJ2-7	ASSRTSFPHEQY
TRBV5-5	TRBJ1-1	ASSKDRGRTEAF
TRBV20-1	TRBJ2-1	SARDLESSYNEQF
TRBV5-1	TRBJ2-3	ASSILAGAADTQY
TRBV4-1	TRBJ2-7	ASSQEGSDSYEQY
TRBV12-3/TRBV12-4	TRBJ1-5	ASSKGDSSTRAQH
TRBV5-3	TRBJ2-3	ARGPWDSSSTDTQY
TRBV29-1	TRBJ1-2	SVELTARGLYGYT
TRBV3-1	TRBJ2-7	ASSQVWGQGYEQY
TRBV4-1	TRBJ1-6	ASSRGQGDRNSPLH
TRBV3-1	TRBJ1-1	ASSQVVVGSEAF
TRBV14	TRBJ2-3	ASSHTDTQY
TRBV5-8	TRBJ1-1	ASSLQGARTEAF
TRBV12-3/TRBV12-4	TRBJ2-5	ASSLLGAEAETQY
TRBV18	TRBJ1-1	ASSPEAVNTEAF
TRBV7-2	TRBJ2-5	ASSESGTGVRGTQY
TRBV7-9	TRBJ2-1	ASTLAGGRNEQF
TRBV15	TRBJ2-4	ATSRDPAVNIQY
TRBV12-3/TRBV12-4	TRBJ2-7	ASSSERGSYEQY